These 3 T cell receptor beta chains originate from one sample sequenced in a study of control samples from healthy donors and cancer patients. TCRdb's table, derived via immunoSEQ multiplex PCR, lists solely in-frame clones and lacks some. Of about 120,000 clones listed, approximately 94% were seen once; the top ten hold about 1.5%. Sample: PBMCs. These receptors all come from a man aged 45 to 65 with head and neck cancer.

This rearrangement joins TRBV7-9 to TRBJ2-2; 8 nucleotides match TRBD1. V was pared by 5 bases and J by 3 bases, with 8 bases of the junction left unmatched. Germline V gene sequence: CDR1 SEHNR, CDR2 FQNEAQ (reference sequence). The CDR3 runs to 16 residues. As DNA, the CDR3 is TGTGCCAGCAGCGCGTACGGACAGGGCTACACCGGGGAGCTGTTTTTT. This sequence encodes CASSAYGQGYTGELFF.

The chain carries TRBV4-2 and TRBJ2-7; D is perhaps TRBD1 (6 bases). The CDR3 spans 17 residues. The V and J ends lost 4 bases and 1 base respectively, with 20 bases between them. The germline gives CDR1 LGHNA, CDR2 YNFKEQ. This CDR3 reads CASSPRPDPGASYEQYF. The CDR3 DNA follows: TGTGCCAGCAGCCCCCGCCCCGACCCAGGGGCGTCCTACGAGCAGTACTTC.

The chain combines TRBV27 with TRBJ2-1; TRBD2 might be the D (7 bases). V was clipped by 6 bases and J by 3 bases, with 15 bases between them. The CDR3 has 15 amino acids. Germline CDR1 is MNHEY and CDR2 is SMNVEV (reference sequence). The CDR3 loop is CASSLGGGSYNEQFF. For the CDR3, the DNA is TGTGCCAGCAGCCTGGGGGGGGGCAGCTACAATGAGCAGTTCTTC.